A selection of T cell receptor beta chains follows, all from one sample in a study of shared T cell receptors in the human thymus. Produced via immunoSEQ multiplex PCR; TCRdb's table is partial and in-frame only. Here the sample spans 550,000 to 800,000 clones, approximately 85% being singletons. The data also belong to a second study, concerning human thymus T cells.

The sequenced material came from thymocytes. The receptors shown here come from a girl under three years old with a congenital heart defect. Each CDR3 is given with its conserved first and last residue. D genes are given only for firm matches. Size tells how often a clone was seen (once, few, many) or the class of an expanded clone, and some rows leave it out.

>TRBD1|.|TRBJ1-1|TRBV30
CAWLTGIEAFF
TGTGCCTGGTTGACAGGGATAGAAGCTTTCTTT
>.|.|TRBJ1-2|TRBV6-5
CASRRVRSGYTF
TGTGCCAGCAGACGGGTACGGAGTGGCTACACCTTC
>.|.|TRBJ2-7|TRBV25-1
CASSEYRGIPSRREQYF
TGTGCCAGCAGTGAATATCGCGGCATCCCCTCAAGGAGGGAGCAGTACTTC
>.|.|TRBJ2-7|TRBV15
CATSRDKPRTYEQYF
TGTGCCACCAGCAGGGACAAACCAAGAACCTACGAGCAGTACTTC
>.|.|TRBJ2-3|TRBV1
CTSSQDTGGGTDTQYF
TGCACCAGCAGCCAAGATACTGGCGGGGGGACAGATACGCAGTATTTT
>.|.|TRBJ1-1|TRBV11-2
CASILEGGENTEAFF
TGTGCCAGCATCCTAGAGGGGGGTGAGAACACTGAAGCTTTCTTT
>TRBD2|.|TRBJ2-5|TRBV5-8
CASSLDYWTSGGPPRETQYF
TGTGCCAGCAGCTTGGACTACTGGACTAGCGGGGGGCCTCCCCGGGAGACCCAGTACTTC
>TRBD1|.|TRBJ1-6|TRBV5-4
CASSLSGQGRYSPLHF
TGTGCCAGCAGCTTGAGTGGACAGGGACGCTACTCACCCCTCCACTTT
>.|once|TRBJ2-4|TRBV2
CASASSLIARAKNIQYF
TGTGCCAGCGCAAGCAGTCTAATCGCCAGGGCCAAAAACATTCAGTACTTC
>.|.|TRBJ1-5|TRBV27
CASSFKPGDRQPQHF
TGTGCCAGCAGTTTTAAGCCAGGGGACCGTCAGCCCCAGCATTTT
>TRBD1|.|TRBJ1-1|TRBV29-1
CSVPRQGPNTEAFF
TGCAGCGTTCCTCGACAGGGTCCAAACACTGAAGCTTTCTTT
>TRBD1|few|TRBJ2-2|TRBV7-3
CASSLWDSRELFF
TGTGCCAGCAGCCTATGGGACAGCCGGGAGCTGTTTTTT
>.|.|TRBJ2-7|TRBV9
CASIRKGREQYF
TGTGCCAGCATCAGAAAGGGGCGCGAGCAGTACTTC
>TRBD1|.|TRBJ2-1|TRBV2
CASSWQGVANEQFF
TGTGCCAGCAGTTGGCAGGGGGTGGCCAATGAGCAGTTCTTC
>.|once|TRBJ2-5|TRBV29-1
CSVRLVQETQYF
TGCAGCGTTAGACTTGTACAAGAGACCCAGTACTTC
>TRBD2|.|TRBJ2-1|TRBV30
CAGKAGGRGGNEQFF
TGTGCCGGTAAGGCGGGGGGAAGAGGTGGAAATGAGCAGTTCTTC
>.|.|TRBJ2-3|TRBV5-5
CASSSRWTRSPDTQYF
TGTGCCAGCAGCTCTCGGTGGACACGGTCTCCGGATACGCAGTATTTT
>.|.|TRBJ1-2|TRBV7-2
CASTYDGGGAGGYTF
TGTGCCAGCACCTACGATGGAGGGGGGGCTGGTGGCTACACCTTC
>.|.|TRBJ1-6|TRBV13
CASRQGAAWTHLHF
TGTGCCAGCAGACAAGGGGCCGCTTGGACCCATCTTCACTTT
>TRBD1|.|TRBJ2-7|TRBV7-9
CASSLGYWTGGAYEQYF
TGTGCCAGCAGCTTAGGCTATTGGACAGGGGGGGCCTACGAGCAGTACTTC
>.|.|TRBJ1-1|TRBV7-2
CASSLRRTEAFF
TGTGCCAGCAGCTTAAGGAGGACTGAAGCTTTCTTT
>TRBD1|.|TRBJ2-7|TRBV25-1
CASSYAGQGEYEQYF
TGTGCCAGCAGTTACGCGGGACAGGGGGAATACGAGCAGTACTTC
>.|.|TRBJ2-7|TRBV28
CASSLWGGERYEQYF
TGTGCCAGCAGTTTATGGGGCGGGGAGCGCTACGAGCAGTACTTC
>TRBD2|.|TRBJ2-7|TRBV4-1
CASSQGWELAGGPQTYEQYF
TGCGCCAGCAGCCAAGGTTGGGAACTAGCGGGGGGCCCCCAGACCTACGAGCAGTACTTC
>TRBD1|.|TRBJ2-7|TRBV27
CASSLRPTGIYEQYF
TGTGCCAGCAGTTTACGCCCGACAGGGATCTACGAGCAGTACTTC
>.|.|TRBJ2-5|TRBV6-1
CGASMWETQYF
TGTGGAGCCTCGATGTGGGAGACCCAGTACTTC
>.|.|TRBJ2-7|TRBV25-1
CASSPGDAWSEQYF
TGTGCCAGCAGCCCAGGGGACGCTTGGTCCGAGCAGTACTTC
>TRBD1|.|TRBJ1-1|TRBV7-8
CASSLYRAGGEMNTEAFF
TGTGCCAGCAGCTTATATCGGGCAGGGGGCGAGATGAACACTGAAGCTTTCTTT
>.|.|TRBJ1-3|TRBV7-2
CASSRGHTDFNTIYF
TGTGCCAGCAGCCGGGGACATACCGATTTCAACACCATATATTTT
>TRBD2|few|TRBJ2-7|TRBV2
CASRDGTSGGKYEQYF
TGTGCCAGCAGGGATGGGACTAGCGGGGGGAAATACGAGCAGTACTTC
>TRBD1|.|TRBJ1-6|TRBV28
CASSPEGQGKTSPLHF
TGTGCCAGCAGTCCGGAAGGACAGGGGAAGACTTCACCCCTCCACTTT
>TRBD2|.|TRBJ2-5|TRBV2
CAVFSASGGRSQETQYF
TGTGCCGTCTTTTCGGCTAGCGGGGGTCGGAGCCAAGAGACCCAGTACTTC
>.|few|TRBJ1-1|TRBV7-9
CASSLIYNLTEAFF
TGTGCCAGCAGCTTAATATATAATCTCACTGAAGCTTTCTTT
>TRBD1|.|TRBJ1-2|TRBV7-2
CASSLLSTGPTRDGYTF
TGTGCCAGCAGCTTATTATCGACAGGGCCAACTAGGGATGGCTACACCTTC
>.|once|TRBJ2-3|TRBV5-4
CASSLARGTDTQYF
TGTGCCAGCAGCTTGGCCCGGGGCACAGATACGCAGTATTTT
>TRBD1|.|TRBJ1-2|TRBV28
CASSLDRGPYGYTF
TGTGCCAGCAGTTTGGACAGGGGGCCTTATGGCTACACCTTC
>TRBD1|.|TRBJ1-2|TRBV5-6
CASSFRKTDRGTYGYTF
TGTGCCAGCAGCTTCCGAAAGACGGACAGGGGGACCTATGGCTACACCTTC
>TRBD2|.|TRBJ2-3|TRBV12-5
CASGPGTSGADTQYF
TGTGCTAGTGGCCCCGGGACTAGCGGGGCAGATACGCAGTATTTT